The rows below give T cell receptor beta chains drawn from one sample of a study of Tregs in tolerant kidney transplant recipients. This table comes from immunoSEQ multiplex PCR, and its TCRdb copy is limited to in-frame clones, with some not included. The data contain about 21,000 clones, more than 65% of them seen just once; the ten biggest clones take up 20% to 30%. Sample: CD8+ T cells from blood (PBMCs), taken 6 months after the transplant. These receptors originate from a human patient who received a combined kidney and bone marrow transplant. A subset of T cells may come from the graft donor. CDR3s include the opening cysteine and the closing phenylalanine or tryptophan.

18	TRBV2	TRBJ2-7	CASSHLALSDRASYEQYF
13	TRBV7-9	TRBJ1-2	CASSIDRAVGYTF
16	TRBV9	TRBJ2-3	CASSPASGGGTDTQYF
15	TRBV11-2	TRBJ2-1	CASSPSGRADNEQFF
16	TRBV6-5	.	CASSYSIGAMTYEQYF
16	TRBV7-3	TRBJ2-1	CASSLSGGPSYNEQFF
15	TRBV15	TRBJ1-5	CATSRPEMGNQPQHF
15	TRBV7-2	TRBJ2-5	CASSPPVGAVETQYF
13	TRBV6-5	TRBJ1-1	CASSTGRNTEAFF
15	TRBV29-1	TRBJ2-5	CSVSRLAGVRETQYF
13	TRBV7-6	TRBJ1-5	CTSSLDQGQPQHF
15	TRBV4-3	TRBJ2-1	CASSQDYLASGEQFF
15	TRBV4-1	TRBJ2-7	CASSHAAGAIDEQYF
15	TRBV4-3	TRBJ1-3	CASSQGRGNGNTIYF
15	TRBV21-1	TRBJ2-1	CASSVVVSGHNEQFF
13	TRBV19	TRBJ2-2	CASLPGWPGELFF
14	TRBV29-1	TRBJ2-2	CSVEDRGYPGELFF